These 32 T cell receptor beta chains were all obtained from the same sample, sequenced in a study of cytomegalovirus exposure and HLA in healthy donors. With 60 Vbeta and 13 Jbeta primers, the PCR was carried out. The repertoire was sequenced with immunoSEQ multiplex PCR; TCRdb's copy has only in-frame clones and lacks some. The sample has over 150,000 clones, around 79% seen once. The sequenced sample was PBMCs. The receptors were sampled from a man aged 30-40 years in good health and CMV-seropositive.

The chain employs TRBV2 and TRBJ1-5; 7 bases line up with TRBD1. V lost 6 bases and J lost 6; bases outside the gene matches: 5. The CDR3 consists of 13 residues. Germline CDR1 and CDR2: SNHLY and FYNNEI. For the CDR3, the DNA is TGTGCCAGCAGAGAACAGGGGATTCAGCCCCAGCATTTT. Encoded protein: CASREQGIQPQHF.

The chain recombines TRBV4-1 with TRBJ2-4; tentative D call: TRBD2 (5 bases). Deletions cut 1 base from V and 1 base from J, with 8 bases between. In germline, CDR1 is MGHRA, CDR2 YSYEKL. The CDR3 totals 15 residues. The CDR3 sequence is CASSQVGEAKNIQYF. The CDR3 DNA reads TGCGCCAGCAGCCAAGTTGGGGAGGCCAAAAACATTCAGTACTTC.

This chain uses TRBV5-6 with TRBJ2-5; D may be TRBD1 (6 bases). The CDR3 sequence is 13 residues long. The germline V gene encodes CDR1 SGHDT and CDR2 YYEEEE. Trimming stripped 4 bases from V and 5 bases from J, with 12 bases between. Here the CDR3 reads CASSLQGYETQYF. The CDR3 coding sequence is TGTGCCAGCAGCCTACAGGGTTACGAGACCCAGTACTTC.

V and J are TRBV27 and TRBJ1-5, with D tentatively TRBD1 (5 bases). Germline CDR1 and CDR2: MNHEY and SMNVEV (reference sequence). Between the trimmed V and J ends, which lost 4 bases and 0 bases, there was a span of 16 bases. CDR3 size: 17 residues. This CDR3 reads CASSSILGTFSNQPQHF. DNA of the CDR3: TGTGCCAGCAGTTCAATACTCGGGACTTTTAGCAATCAGCCCCAGCATTTT.

This clone has just one count. This chain joins TRBV6-4 and TRBJ2-5; the match to TRBD2 covers 10 bases. Germline V gene sequence: CDR1 MRHNA, CDR2 SNTAGT. V lost 5 bases and J lost 5; bases outside the gene matches: 2. CDR3 length: 13 amino acids. Written as DNA, the CDR3 is TGTGCCAGCAGTTGGACTAGCGGTGAGACCCAGTACTTC. This gives the protein CASSWTSGETQYF.

This clone appeared a few times. This sequence joins TRBV12-5 and TRBJ1-4; D gene uncertain. The germline CDR1 and CDR2 sequences are LGHNT and FRNRAP. The V gene lost 4 bases and the J gene lost 8 bases, with 11 bases spanning the gap. The length of the CDR3 is 13 residues. CDR3 amino acids: CASGSSGSEKLFF. For the CDR3, the DNA is TGTGCTAGTGGTTCATCAGGATCCGAAAAACTGTTTTTT. Filled out from reference TRBV12-5 and TRBJ1-4, the complete variable domain reads DARVTQTPRHKVTEMGQEVTMRCQPILGHNTVFWYRQTMMQGLELLAYFRNRAPLDDSGMPKDRFSAEMPDATLATLKIQPSEPRDSAVYFCASGSSGSEKLFFGSGTQLSVL.

This clone was observed a few times. The gene calls are TRBV2 and TRBJ2-3, with TRBD2 identical over 7 bases. CDR1 and CDR2 from the germline V gene are SNHLY and FYNNEI. Germline trimming cut 11 bases from V and 0 bases from J; bases unmatched to any gene: 8. This CDR3 region has 14 residues. In DNA form, the CDR3 reads TGTGCCGGGAGGGGCAGTCCTAGCACAGATACGCAGTATTTT. Translated: CAGRGSPSTDTQYF.

The chain employs TRBV6-1 and TRBJ2-7, with TRBD1 matching over 9 bases. V shed 10 bases and J 3 bases; nucleotides not matched to a gene: 13. This CDR3 spans 15 amino acids. CDR1 is MNHNS, CDR2 SASEGT, per germline. The CDR3 protein is CAIPTGQGMSYEQYF. DNA of the CDR3: TGTGCCATCCCCACGGGACAGGGTATGAGCTACGAGCAGTACTTC.

The chain combines TRBV30 with TRBJ1-3; TRBD1 agrees at 8 bases. V was pared by 4 bases and J by 0 bases, with 5 bases of the junction left unmatched. The CDR3 runs to 15 residues. Looked up from germline, CDR1 is GTSNPN and CDR2 is SVGIG (reference sequence). In nucleotides, the CDR3 is TGTGCCTGGACCCCGGACAGGGTCTCTGGAAACACCATATATTTT. It specifies CAWTPDRVSGNTIYF.

The chain employs TRBV5-5 and TRBJ1-2; TRBD1 matches 9 bases. Germline V CDR1 and CDR2: SGHKS, YYEKEE (reference sequence). Germline trimming cut 2 bases from V and 2 bases from J; bases unmatched to any gene: 4. The CDR3 has 15 amino acids. As DNA, the CDR3 is TGTGCCAGCAGCTTCACCGGGACAGGGAACTATGGCTACACCTTC. Protein: CASSFTGTGNYGYTF.

This clone was seen only once. V is TRBV27 and J is TRBJ2-1; a weak D match, TRBD1 (5 bases). There are 13 residues in the CDR3. Germline V lookup: CDR1 MNHEY, CDR2 SMNVEV (reference sequence). V was cut by 8 bases and J by 0 bases, with 8 bases left in between. CDR3 coding DNA: TGTGCCAGCGGGGCCAGCTCCTACAATGAGCAGTTCTTC. Protein sequence: CASGASSYNEQFF.

The J gene is TRBJ1-2, the V gene TRBV5-6; tentative D call: TRBD1 (6 bases). The germline V gene has CDR1 SGHDT and CDR2 YYEEEE. The V end lost 4 bases, the J end lost 3 bases, and 16 bases lay between the germline ends. This CDR3 is 15 amino acids long. The CDR3 region is CASSGRDNYHYGYTF. Written as DNA, the CDR3 is TGTGCCAGCAGCGGCCGGGACAACTACCACTATGGCTACACCTTC.

V is TRBV4-1 and J is TRBJ1-5; D remains ambiguous. The CDR3 has 17 amino acids. Trimming cost V 3 bases and J 6 bases, with 21 bases left between them. Germline V lookup: CDR1 MGHRA, CDR2 YSYEKL. The CDR3 loop reads CASSQPRFGSVLQPQHF. The DNA for the CDR3 is TGCGCCAGCAGCCAGCCGAGGTTCGGTAGCGTTCTTCAGCCCCAGCATTTT.

The chain employs TRBV2 and TRBJ1-3; TRBD1 might be the D (6 bases). The germline V gene has CDR1 SNHLY and CDR2 FYNNEI. Deletions cut 6 bases from V and 1 base from J, with 10 bases between. This CDR3 is 14 amino acids long. CDR3 amino acids: CASSEQGSGNTIYF. CDR3 bases: TGTGCCAGCAGCGAACAGGGTTCTGGAAACACCATATATTTT.

This clone was seen a handful of times. J is TRBJ2-1 and V is TRBV9, with 11 bases matching TRBD2. This CDR3 is built from 15 residues. The V gene's germline CDR1 is SGDLS and CDR2 YYNGEE. Unmatched junction bases numbered 5, after V lost 0 bases and J lost 9 bases. The DNA for the CDR3 is TGTGCCAGCAGCGTAGGCGTAGCGGGGGGGCCTGAGCAGTTCTTC. This gives the protein CASSVGVAGGPEQFF.

This chain joins TRBV7-9 and TRBJ2-3, with 10 nucleotides matching TRBD1. Germline lookup yields CDR1 SEHNR and CDR2 FQNEAQ (reference sequence). The CDR3 extends over 14 amino acids. After removal of 5 bases from V and 6 bases from J, the junction contained 5 bases not matched to a gene. This CDR3 is CASSPGQGGDTQYF. The CDR3 nucleotides read TGTGCCAGCAGCCCCGGACAGGGGGGGGATACGCAGTATTTT.

V is TRBV4-3 and J is TRBJ2-2, with 10 positions matching TRBD2. Per the germline V gene, CDR1 is LGHNA and CDR2 is YSLEER. The CDR3 is made up of 17 amino acids. Germline trimming cut 4 bases from V and 6 bases from J; bases unmatched to any gene: 11. The CDR3 coding sequence is TGCGCCAGCAGCCGAAGCCCCAGCGGGGGGGTCGCCGGGGAGCTGTTTTTT. The encoded protein is CASSRSPSGGVAGELFF.

This chain uses TRBV6-5 with TRBJ2-2; 10 bases agree with TRBD1. The trim removed 8 bases at V and 4 bases at J, leaving 4 bases unmatched. In germline, CDR1 is MNHEY, CDR2 SVGAGI. The CDR3 runs to 14 residues. In DNA form, the CDR3 reads TGTGCCAGCCGAAGGACAGGGGGCACCGGGGAGCTGTTTTTT. Translated, it gives CASRRTGGTGELFF.

This clone occurred a few times. This rearrangement joins TRBV4-1 to TRBJ1-1; maybe TRBD1 (6 bases). V was shortened by 1 base and J by 4 bases, with 10 bases between the two germline ends. The CDR3 is 14 residues long. CDR1 is MGHRA and CDR2 is YSYEKL in the germline V gene. DNA for the CDR3: TGCGCCAGCAGCCAAGTTGCGGGGGCCACTGAAGCTTTCTTT. This translates into CASSQVAGATEAFF.

The chain combines TRBV13 with TRBJ2-7, with D possibly matching TRBD2 (6 bases). The CDR3 consists of 14 residues. V lost 5 bases and J lost 3, with 14 bases in between. Germline V gives CDR1 PRHDT, CDR2 FYEKMQ (reference sequence). This CDR3 reads CASSPGTALYEQYF. Here the CDR3 DNA reads TGTGCCAGCAGCCCCGGGACTGCCCTCTACGAGCAGTACTTC.

V and J are TRBV9 and TRBJ2-1; perhaps TRBD1 as D (6 bases). The ends were cut back, 3 bases at V and 0 bases at J, with 10 bases in the middle. The germline V gene has CDR1 SGDLS and CDR2 YYNGEE. CDR3 size: 15 residues. CDR3 nucleotide sequence: TGTGCCAGCAGCGAAACAGGGCCCTCCTACAATGAGCAGTTCTTC. Translating it yields CASSETGPSYNEQFF.

The gene calls are TRBV9 and TRBJ1-2, with 7 bases lining up with TRBD1. CDR3 length: 13 residues. Germline trimming cut 0 bases from V and 8 bases from J; bases unmatched to any gene: 4. Looked up from germline, CDR1 is SGDLS and CDR2 is YYNGEE. Here the CDR3 reads CASSVDTGVGYTF. The CDR3 coding sequence is TGTGCCAGCAGCGTAGACACAGGGGTGGGCTACACCTTC.

For the CDR3, the DNA is TGCGCCAGCAGAAATGACAGGGCTCAGCCCCAGCATTTT. It translates to CASRNDRAQPQHF. The genes are TRBV10-2 and TRBJ1-5, with 7 positions matching TRBD1. With 6 bases clipped from V and 6 bases from J, the junction kept 5 bases outside the gene matches. Germline V gives CDR1 WSHSY, CDR2 SAAADI. This CDR3 spans 13 amino acids.

V usage is TRBV7-9 and J usage is TRBJ2-3, with 8 positions matching TRBD2. Germline V gene lookup returns CDR1 SEHNR and CDR2 FQNEAQ (reference sequence). J gave up 6 bases and V 5 bases, and 7 bases lay outside the gene matches. This CDR3 comprises 14 residues. The DNA of the CDR3 is TGTGCCAGCAGCCCGCGGGGGGCACGGGATACGCAGTATTTT. As protein: CASSPRGARDTQYF. The whole variable domain, remainder taken from reference TRBV7-9 and TRBJ2-3, is DTGVSQNPRHKITKRGQNVTFRCDPISEHNRLYWYRQTLGQGPEFLTYFQNEAQLEKSRLLSDRFSAERPKGSFSTLEIQRTEQGDSAMYLCASSPRGARDTQYFGPGTRLTVL.

The chain combines TRBV19 with TRBJ1-3; no reliable D call. Germline CDR1 is LNHDA and CDR2 is SQIVND (reference sequence). The CDR3 has 14 residues. Trimming took off 8 bases at V and 4 bases at J, with 15 bases between the two ends. The chain's CDR3 is CASGRPPGGNTIYF. The DNA for the CDR3 is TGTGCCAGTGGCCGGCCGCCAGGAGGAAACACCATATATTTT.

The chain couples TRBV5-1 to TRBJ1-2; 7 positions agree with TRBD1. The germline CDR1 and CDR2 sequences are SGHRS and YFSETQ. The V segment lost 3 bases and the J segment 6 bases; nucleotides outside the gene matches: 11. The CDR3 loop spans 15 amino acids. CDR3 protein: CASSSLPQGVDGYTF. As DNA, the CDR3 is TGCGCCAGCAGCTCTCTACCCCAGGGGGTGGATGGCTACACCTTC.

The rearrangement joins TRBV28 to TRBJ2-5, with no clear D. Trimming pared 6 bases from V and 1 base from J, leaving 12 bases between. The CDR3 sequence is 14 residues long. Germline V lookup: CDR1 MDHEN, CDR2 SYDVKM. The CDR3 region is CASSDIDAQETQYF. The CDR3 DNA is TGTGCCAGCAGCGACATAGACGCCCAAGAGACCCAGTACTTC.

This clone turned up a few times. This chain joins TRBV7-3 and TRBJ1-6, with 9 nucleotides matching TRBD1. With 5 bases clipped from V and 5 bases from J, the junction kept 4 bases outside the gene matches. The CDR3 is 15 residues long. Germline CDR1 SGHTA, CDR2 FQGTGA. The CDR3 protein is CASSVGTGNNSPLHF. CDR3 nucleotide sequence: TGTGCCAGCAGCGTAGGGACAGGGAATAATTCACCCCTCCACTTT.

The chain couples TRBV11-2 to TRBJ1-2, with D perhaps matching TRBD1 (6 bases). CDR3 length: 15 residues. V lost 1 base and J lost 3, with 12 bases in between. Germline V gene data show CDR1 as SGHAT and CDR2 as FQNNGV. CDR3 residues: CASSLAYRADYGYTF. The CDR3 DNA reads TGTGCCAGCAGCTTAGCGTACAGGGCGGACTATGGCTACACCTTC. The complete variable domain, with remaining parts taken from reference TRBV11-2 and TRBJ1-2, reads EAGVAQSPRYKIIEKRQSVAFWCNPISGHATLYWYQQILGQGPKLLIQFQNNGVVDDSQLPKDRFSAERLKGVDSTLKIQPAKLEDSAVYLCASSLAYRADYGYTFGSGTRLTVV.

The chain is built from TRBV7-9 and TRBJ1-6; 7 nucleotides align to TRBD1. Germline values: CDR1 SEHNR, CDR2 FQNEAQ (reference sequence). The trim removed 5 bases at V and 11 bases at J, leaving 9 bases unmatched. The CDR3 is 14 amino acids. CDR3 DNA sequence: TGTGCCAGCAGCGTTGACAGGGACGGACCACCCCTCCACTTT. It codes for CASSVDRDGPPLHF.

This chain connects TRBV28 to TRBJ2-1, with TRBD2 matching 7 bases. This CDR3 contains 15 residues. Germline assignment: CDR1 MDHEN and CDR2 SYDVKM. V lost 6 bases and J lost 4; bases outside the gene matches: 9. CDR3 residues: CASRGDGGGYNEQFF. The CDR3, as DNA: TGTGCCAGCAGAGGGGATGGCGGGGGATACAATGAGCAGTTCTTC.

V is TRBV10-3 and J is TRBJ2-7; 12 bases are shared with TRBD2. The CDR3 totals 15 residues. Per germline, CDR1 ENHRY and CDR2 SYGVKD. V shed 2 bases and J 1 base; nucleotides not matched to a gene: 0. CDR3 residues: CAISELAGGSYEQYF. The CDR3 DNA is TGTGCCATCAGTGAGCTAGCGGGGGGGTCCTACGAGCAGTACTTC.